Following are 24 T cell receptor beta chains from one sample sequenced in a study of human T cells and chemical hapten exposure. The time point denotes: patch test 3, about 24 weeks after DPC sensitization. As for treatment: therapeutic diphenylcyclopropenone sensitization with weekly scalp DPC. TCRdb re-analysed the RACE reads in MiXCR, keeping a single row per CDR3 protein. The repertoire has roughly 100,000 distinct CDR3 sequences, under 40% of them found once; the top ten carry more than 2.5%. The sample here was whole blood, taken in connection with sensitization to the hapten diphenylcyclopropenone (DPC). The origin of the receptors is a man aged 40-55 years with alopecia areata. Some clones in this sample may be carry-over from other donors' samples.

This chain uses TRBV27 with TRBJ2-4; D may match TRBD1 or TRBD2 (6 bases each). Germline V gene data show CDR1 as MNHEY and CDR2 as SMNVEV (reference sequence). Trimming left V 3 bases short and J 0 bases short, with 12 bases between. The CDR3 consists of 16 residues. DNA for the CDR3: TGTGCCAGCAGTTTCTACGGGGGCTTAGCCAAAAACATTCAGTACTTC. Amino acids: CASSFYGGLAKNIQYF.

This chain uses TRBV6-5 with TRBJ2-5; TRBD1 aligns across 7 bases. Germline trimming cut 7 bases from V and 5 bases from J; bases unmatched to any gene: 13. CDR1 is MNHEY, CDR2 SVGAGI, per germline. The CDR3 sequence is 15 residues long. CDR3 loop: CASTSKTGWGETQYF. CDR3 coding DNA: TGTGCCAGCACCTCCAAGACAGGGTGGGGGGAGACCCAGTACTTC.

CDR3 sequence: CASSRRDRGGDNTEAFF. Written as DNA, the CDR3 is TGTGCCAGCAGCCGACGGGACAGGGGGGGAGATAACACTGAAGCTTTCTTT. The chain combines TRBV3-1 with TRBJ1-1, with 11 bases matching TRBD1. Germline-derived CDR1 and CDR2 are LGHDT and YNNKEL (reference sequence). V lost 4 bases and J lost 2; bases outside the gene matches: 9. CDR3 length equals 17 residues.

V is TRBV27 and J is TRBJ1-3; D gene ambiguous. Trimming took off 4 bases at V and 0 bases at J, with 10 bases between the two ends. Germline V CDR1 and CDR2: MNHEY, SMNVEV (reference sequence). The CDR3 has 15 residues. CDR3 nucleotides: TGTGCCAGCAGTTCCCTGGGGTACTCTGGAAACACCATATATTTT. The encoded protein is CASSSLGYSGNTIYF.

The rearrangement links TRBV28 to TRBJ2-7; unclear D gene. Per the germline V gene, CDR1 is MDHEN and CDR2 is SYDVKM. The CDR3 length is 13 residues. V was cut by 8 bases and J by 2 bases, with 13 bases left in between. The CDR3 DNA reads TGTGCCAGCTCCTTGGCCGGACCCTACGAGCAGTACTTC. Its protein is CASSLAGPYEQYF.

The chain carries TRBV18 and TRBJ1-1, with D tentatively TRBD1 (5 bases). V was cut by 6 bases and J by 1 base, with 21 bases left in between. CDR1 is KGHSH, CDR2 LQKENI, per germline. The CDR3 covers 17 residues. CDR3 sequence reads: CASSPRTQGMGNTEAFF. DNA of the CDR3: TGTGCCAGCTCTCCAAGGACTCAGGGTATGGGGAACACTGAAGCTTTCTTT.

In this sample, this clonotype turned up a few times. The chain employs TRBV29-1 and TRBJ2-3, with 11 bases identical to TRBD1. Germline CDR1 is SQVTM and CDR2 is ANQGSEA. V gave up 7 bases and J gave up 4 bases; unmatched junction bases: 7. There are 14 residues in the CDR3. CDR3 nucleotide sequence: TGCAGCGCAAAGGACAGGGGGCGCGCAGATACGCAGTATTTT. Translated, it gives CSAKDRGRADTQYF.

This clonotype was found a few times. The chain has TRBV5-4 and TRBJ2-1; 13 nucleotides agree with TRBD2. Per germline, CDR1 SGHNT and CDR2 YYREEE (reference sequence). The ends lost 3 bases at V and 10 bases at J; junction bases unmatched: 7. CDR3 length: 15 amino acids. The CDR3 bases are TGTGCCAGCAGCTCCGGGACTAGCGGGACAGAAGAGCAGTTCTTC. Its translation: CASSSGTSGTEEQFF.

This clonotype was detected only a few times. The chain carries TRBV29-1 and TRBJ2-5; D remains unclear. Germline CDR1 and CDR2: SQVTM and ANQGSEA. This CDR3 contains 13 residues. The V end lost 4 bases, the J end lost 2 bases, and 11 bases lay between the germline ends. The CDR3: CSVARSRQETQYF. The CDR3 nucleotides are TGCAGCGTTGCGCGGAGCCGTCAAGAGACCCAGTACTTC.

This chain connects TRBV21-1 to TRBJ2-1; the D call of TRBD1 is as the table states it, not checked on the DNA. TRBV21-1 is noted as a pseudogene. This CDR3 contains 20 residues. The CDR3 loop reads CASSKARKRITQVGPNEQFF. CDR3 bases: TGTGCCAGCAGCAAAGCGCGGAAGAGAATTACGCAGGTGGGGCCCAATGAGCAGTTCTTC.

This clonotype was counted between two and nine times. CDR3 DNA: TGTGCCAGCAGCGGGACTCCGGGACTGCCCTACAATGAGCAGTTCTTC. This codes for CASSGTPGLPYNEQFF. This rearrangement joins TRBV9 to TRBJ2-1, with D possibly matching TRBD2 (6 bases). The germline V gene encodes CDR1 SGDLS and CDR2 YYNGEE. V lost 3 bases to trimming and J lost 2 bases, with 15 bases between them. CDR3 length: 16 residues.

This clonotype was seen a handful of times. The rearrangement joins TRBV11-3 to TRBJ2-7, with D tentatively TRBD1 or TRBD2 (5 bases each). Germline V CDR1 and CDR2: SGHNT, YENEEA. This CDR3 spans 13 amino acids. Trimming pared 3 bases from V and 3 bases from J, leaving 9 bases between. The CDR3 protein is CASSFGTGYEQYF. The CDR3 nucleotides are TGTGCCAGCAGCTTCGGGACGGGCTACGAGCAGTACTTC.

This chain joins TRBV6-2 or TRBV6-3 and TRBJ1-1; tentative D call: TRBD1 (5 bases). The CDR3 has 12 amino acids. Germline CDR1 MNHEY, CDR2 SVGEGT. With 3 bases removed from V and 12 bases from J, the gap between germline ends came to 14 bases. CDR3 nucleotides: TGTGCCAGCAGTTATGGGACCCGAAGATCTTTCTTT. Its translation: CASSYGTRRSFF.

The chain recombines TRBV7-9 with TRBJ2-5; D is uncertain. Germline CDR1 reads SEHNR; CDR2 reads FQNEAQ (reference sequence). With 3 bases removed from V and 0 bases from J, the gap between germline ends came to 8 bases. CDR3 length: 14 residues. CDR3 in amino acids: CASSFEVHQETQYF. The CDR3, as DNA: TGTGCCAGCAGCTTTGAGGTCCACCAAGAGACCCAGTACTTC.

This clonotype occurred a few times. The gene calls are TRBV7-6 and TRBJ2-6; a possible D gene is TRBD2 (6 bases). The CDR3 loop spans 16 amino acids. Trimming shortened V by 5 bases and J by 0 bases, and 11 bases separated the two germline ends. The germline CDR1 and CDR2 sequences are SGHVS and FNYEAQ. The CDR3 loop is CASSPGSRSGANVLTF. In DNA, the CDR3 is TGTGCCAGCAGCCCCGGGAGCCGCTCTGGGGCCAACGTCCTGACTTTC.

The CDR3, as DNA: TGTGCCAGCGTGTGGGCTTCTGGGGCCAACGTCCTGACTTTC. Protein product: CASVWASGANVLTF. The chain uses TRBV6-2 or TRBV6-3 and TRBJ2-6; D call uncertain. V was pared by 8 bases and J by 1 base, with 9 bases between. Per the germline V gene, CDR1 is MNHEY and CDR2 is SVGEGT. The CDR3 runs 14 residues.

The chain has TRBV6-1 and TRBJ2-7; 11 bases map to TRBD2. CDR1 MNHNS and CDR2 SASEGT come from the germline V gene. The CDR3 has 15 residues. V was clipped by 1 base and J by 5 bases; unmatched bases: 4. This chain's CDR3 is CASSEGLAGGHEQYF. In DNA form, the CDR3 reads TGTGCCAGCAGTGAAGGGCTAGCGGGAGGCCACGAGCAGTACTTC.

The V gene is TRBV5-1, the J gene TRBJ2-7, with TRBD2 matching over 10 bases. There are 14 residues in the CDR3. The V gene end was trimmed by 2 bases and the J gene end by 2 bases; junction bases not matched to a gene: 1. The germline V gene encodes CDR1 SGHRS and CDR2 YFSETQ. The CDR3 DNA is TGCGCCAGCAGCTTTACTAGCGGGGCCTACGAGCAGTACTTC. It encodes CASSFTSGAYEQYF.

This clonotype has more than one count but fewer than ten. DNA of the CDR3: TGCGCCAGCAGCTTGGCCCCTAGCGGGGGGGACAATGAGCAGTTCTTC. This codes for CASSLAPSGGDNEQFF. The rearrangement links TRBV5-1 to TRBJ2-1, with TRBD2 matching 12 bases. This CDR3 is 16 amino acids long. Germline CDR1 reads SGHRS; CDR2 reads YFSETQ. The junction had 3 bases not matched to a gene; V was cut back by 0 bases and J by 5 bases.

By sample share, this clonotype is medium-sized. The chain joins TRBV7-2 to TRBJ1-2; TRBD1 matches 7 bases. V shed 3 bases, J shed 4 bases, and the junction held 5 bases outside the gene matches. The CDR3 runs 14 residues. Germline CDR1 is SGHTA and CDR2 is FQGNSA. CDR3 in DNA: TGTGCCAGCAGCTTCCTAGAGGGGGCCTATGGCTACACCTTC. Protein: CASSFLEGAYGYTF.

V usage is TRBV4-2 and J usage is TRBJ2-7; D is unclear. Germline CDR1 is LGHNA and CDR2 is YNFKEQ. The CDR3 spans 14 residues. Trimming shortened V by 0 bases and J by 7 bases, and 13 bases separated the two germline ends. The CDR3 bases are TGTGCCAGCAGCCAAGAAAGAACTGTCAGGGAGCAGTACTTC. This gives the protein CASSQERTVREQYF.

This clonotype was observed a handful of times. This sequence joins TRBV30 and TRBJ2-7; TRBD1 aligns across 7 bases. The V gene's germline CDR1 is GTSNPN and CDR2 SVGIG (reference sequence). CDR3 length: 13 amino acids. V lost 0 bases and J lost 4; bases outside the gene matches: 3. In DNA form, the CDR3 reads TGTGCCTGGAGTGTCCGACAGGGATACGAGCAGTACTTC. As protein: CAWSVRQGYEQYF.

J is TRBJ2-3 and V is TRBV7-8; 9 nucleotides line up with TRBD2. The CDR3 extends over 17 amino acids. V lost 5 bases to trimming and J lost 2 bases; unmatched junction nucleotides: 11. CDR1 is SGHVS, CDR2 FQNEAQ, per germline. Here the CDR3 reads CASSHLAGVEFTDTQYF. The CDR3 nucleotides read TGTGCCAGCAGCCATTTAGCGGGAGTAGAATTCACAGATACGCAGTATTTT.

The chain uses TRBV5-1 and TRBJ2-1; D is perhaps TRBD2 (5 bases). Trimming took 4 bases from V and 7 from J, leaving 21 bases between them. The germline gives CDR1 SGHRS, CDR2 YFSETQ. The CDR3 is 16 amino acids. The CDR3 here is CASSAEDSTGRNEQFF. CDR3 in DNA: TGCGCCAGCAGCGCGGAGGACTCGACCGGGCGGAATGAGCAGTTCTTC.